Described below is a single T cell receptor beta chain sequence and its context. Trimming stripped 5 bases from V and 1 base from J, with 9 bases between. This CDR3 comprises 15 residues. Germline V gene data show CDR1 as SGHTA and CDR2 as FQGNSA. The sample is drawn from a study of blood T cell repertoires in COVID-19. The table came from immunoSEQ multiplex PCR; TCRdb's copy has only in-frame clones and leaves some out. In the table there are roughly 36,000 clones, 84% of which are singletons. The chain uses TRBV7-2 and TRBJ2-6; D possibly corresponds to TRBD2 (5 bases). Sample: peripheral blood. The source is a human donor in a cohort sampled during active COVID-19. In DNA form, the CDR3 reads TGTGCCAGCAGCCCTCGGGGTTCTGGGGCCAACGTCCTGACTTTC. Protein: CASSPRGSGANVLTF.